This record covers a single T cell receptor beta chain. What it binds is unknown. The V and J ends lost 1 base and 6 bases, in that order; junction bases with no gene match: 7. Germline V CDR1 and CDR2: MGHRA, YSYEKL. This CDR3 has 15 amino acids. These data originate in a study of shared clonotypes between healthy human individuals. Study-wide points: Non-shared clonotypes were found to have lower generation probabilities than the clonotypes that were shared by all four of the sorted-subset donors.

The assay used deep level. Profiled with immunoSEQ multiplex PCR; TCRdb holds only in-frame clones, not every one. The sample lists about 1,900,000 clones, approximately 95% occurring once. Naive CD8 cells comprised CD45RO-negative, CCR7-positively selected cells, excluding terminally differentiated effector memory CD45RA+ cells. The chain joins TRBV4-1 to TRBJ1-2, with 8 bases that match TRBD1. Sequencing was carried out using naive CD8+ T cells sorted from blood. The sequence was obtained from a man aged 18 to 30 in good health. The CDR3 DNA sequence: TGCGCCAGCAGCCAAGGGGCAGCAGGGGGCGATGGCTACACCTTC. It translates to CASSQGAAGGDGYTF.